These 32 T cell receptor beta chains originate from one sample sequenced in a study of T-cell reconstitution after alpha-beta-depleted transplantation in children. Construction of the TCRbeta library involved unique molecular identifiers. TCRdb itself ran the PCR reads through MiXCR, one entry per CDR3 protein. The sample lists a few hundred thousand distinct CDR3 sequences, 20% seen once, with approximately 3.8% in the top ten. This material consisted of PBMCs from the stem cell graft donor, taken from the stem cell graft. All receptors derive from a human donor who donated a stem cell graft to a child with acute myeloid leukemia.

V usage is TRBV5-1 and J usage is TRBJ2-3; 13 bases fit TRBD2. From germline, CDR1 is SGHRS and CDR2 YFSETQ. The CDR3 totals 15 residues. With V trimmed by 5 bases and J by 4 bases, 4 bases remained unmatched. CDR3 residues: CASSGLAGEADTQYF. For the CDR3, the DNA is TGCGCCAGCAGTGGACTAGCGGGAGAGGCAGATACGCAGTATTTT. The full variable domain, with the rest looked up from reference TRBV5-1 and TRBJ2-3, is KAGVTQTPRYLIKTRGQQVTLSCSPISGHRSVSWYQQTPGQGLQFLFEYFSETQRNKGNFPGRFSGRQFSNSRSEMNVSTLELGDSALYLCASSGLAGEADTQYFGPGTRLTVL.

In its sample, this clonotype was seen a few times. The chain links TRBV10-3 to TRBJ2-5; no definite D call. The CDR3 has 14 amino acids. With 0 bases removed from V and 2 bases from J, the gap between germline ends came to 7 bases. Germline CDR1 and CDR2: ENHRY and SYGVKD. The CDR3 spells CAISESGRQETQYF. The CDR3 nucleotides are TGTGCCATCAGTGAGTCAGGCAGGCAAGAGACCCAGTACTTC.

This clonotype was seen a handful of times. The chain employs TRBV25-1 and TRBJ2-7; TRBD2 aligns across 7 bases. Germline values: CDR1 MGHDK, CDR2 SYGVNS. Trimming took 1 base from V and 0 from J; bases not matched to a gene: 3. The CDR3 is 15 amino acids. The CDR3 is CASSEFKRDSYEQYF. CDR3 nucleotide sequence: TGTGCCAGCAGTGAATTCAAGCGGGACTCCTACGAGCAGTACTTC.

The chain couples TRBV28 to TRBJ2-3; D not certain. Looked up from germline, CDR1 is MDHEN and CDR2 is SYDVKM. The ends were cut back, 5 bases at V and 4 bases at J, with 13 bases in the middle. This CDR3 has 14 amino acids. The CDR3 nucleotides are TGTGCCAGCAGTCAGCCAATTGGCTCAGATACGCAGTATTTT. It is translated as CASSQPIGSDTQYF.

This clonotype was counted a few times. This chain uses TRBV10-3 with TRBJ2-6; TRBD1 agrees at 7 bases. V trimming: 10 bases; J trimming: 2 bases; junction bases outside the gene matches: 5. Germline-derived CDR1 and CDR2 are ENHRY and SYGVKD. The CDR3 spans 14 residues. CDR3 in DNA: TGTGCCACAGAGACAGGGCCTGGGGCCAACGTCCTGACTTTC. Translation gives CATETGPGANVLTF.

This clonotype was seen more than once but under ten times. V usage is TRBV12-3 or TRBV12-4 and J usage is TRBJ1-2; no reliable D call. The CDR3 length is 13 residues. V lost 7 bases and J lost 4, with 13 bases in between. CDR3 loop: CASTTLGGYGYTF. CDR3 DNA sequence: TGTGCCAGCACTACTTTGGGTGGCTATGGCTACACCTTC.

This clonotype came up many times. This sequence joins TRBV20-1 and TRBJ2-1, with 9 bases matching TRBD2. CDR1 is DFQATT, CDR2 SNEGSKA, per germline (reference sequence). V lost 1 base to trimming and J lost 13 bases; unmatched junction nucleotides: 11. This CDR3 region has 14 residues. The CDR3 region has the DNA TGCAGTGCTAGAGGGCTAGCGGGGTCCGCCGGTCAGTTCTTC. This translates into CSARGLAGSAGQFF.

The chain links TRBV7-9 to TRBJ2-1; D is unresolved. V gave up 5 bases and J gave up 5 bases, with 7 bases separating them. This CDR3 has 12 amino acids. Per germline, CDR1 SEHNR and CDR2 FQNEAQ (reference sequence). CDR3: CASSESHNEQFF. CDR3 nucleotides: TGTGCCAGCAGCGAGAGTCACAATGAGCAGTTCTTC.

The V call is TRBV20-1, the J call TRBJ1-5; D not certain. Trimming stripped 3 bases from V and 2 bases from J, with 14 bases between. CDR1 is DFQATT, CDR2 SNEGSKA, per germline (reference sequence). The CDR3 runs 15 residues. The CDR3 is CSASSAPEGNQPQHF. CDR3 sequence (DNA): TGCAGTGCTAGTTCGGCTCCCGAAGGCAATCAGCCCCAGCATTTT.

This clonotype came up a few times. V usage is TRBV28 and J usage is TRBJ1-2; D is uncertain. CDR1 MDHEN and CDR2 SYDVKM come from the germline V gene. This CDR3 is 16 amino acids long. V was clipped by 2 bases and J by 4 bases, with 17 bases between them. The CDR3 loop is CASSLRDGGLFYGYTF. In nucleotides, the CDR3 is TGTGCCAGCAGTTTACGAGACGGAGGATTGTTCTATGGCTACACCTTC.

The chain employs TRBV12-3 or TRBV12-4 and TRBJ2-7, with D possibly matching TRBD2 (6 bases). V was pared by 4 bases and J by 0 bases, with 16 bases between. This CDR3 has 16 amino acids. CDR3 nucleotides: TGTGCCAGCAGTTCCCTTTTTAGCGGTAGCTCCTACGAGCAGTACTTC. This sequence encodes CASSSLFSGSSYEQYF.

In nucleotides, the CDR3 is TGTGCCAGCAGTAGAACTAGCGACACCTACAATGAGCAGTTCTTC. It is translated as CASSRTSDTYNEQFF. The rearrangement uses TRBV12-3 or TRBV12-4 and TRBJ2-1, with 7 bases lining up with TRBD2. The trim removed 5 bases at V and 2 bases at J, leaving 6 bases unmatched. This CDR3 contains 15 residues.

This clonotype was seen repeatedly, ten times or more. The chain employs TRBV20-1 and TRBJ2-3; 11 nucleotides match TRBD2. V lost 3 bases to trimming and J lost 3 bases; unmatched junction nucleotides: 5. Germline CDR1 is DFQATT and CDR2 is SNEGSKA (reference sequence). CDR3 length: 15 residues. CDR3: CSARDLAGGTDTQYF. The CDR3 region has the DNA TGCAGTGCTAGGGACCTAGCGGGAGGTACAGATACGCAGTATTTT.

This clonotype has more than one count but fewer than ten. The J gene is TRBJ1-2, the V gene TRBV7-9; D is undetermined. From germline, CDR1 is SEHNR and CDR2 FQNEAQ (reference sequence). The CDR3 runs to 12 residues. Trimming pared 11 bases from V and 4 bases from J, leaving 14 bases between. The CDR3 region is CAGTKSIYGYTF. For the CDR3, the DNA is TGTGCCGGAACTAAGTCGATCTATGGCTACACCTTC.

The J gene is TRBJ2-3, the V gene TRBV12-3 or TRBV12-4; no firm D call. This CDR3 has 14 residues. V was shortened by 3 bases and J by 0 bases, with 7 bases between the two germline ends. Written as DNA, the CDR3 is TGTGCCAGCAGTTTCTCTCTTAGCACAGATACGCAGTATTTT. Translation: CASSFSLSTDTQYF.

The chain has TRBV5-6 and TRBJ2-1, with 7 bases matching TRBD1. CDR3 length equals 14 residues. Germline CDR1 is SGHDT and CDR2 is YYEEEE. The junction had 3 bases not matched to a gene; V was cut back by 3 bases and J by 3 bases. CDR3 in DNA: TGTGCCAGCAGCTACCGACAGGGCTACAATGAGCAGTTCTTC. Protein sequence: CASSYRQGYNEQFF.

The J gene is TRBJ1-1, the V gene TRBV12-3 or TRBV12-4; D ambiguous. V was cut by 5 bases and J by 3 bases, with 4 bases left in between. The CDR3 spans 11 residues. The CDR3 here is CASSPYTEAFF. In DNA, the CDR3 is TGTGCCAGCAGTCCCTACACTGAAGCTTTCTTT.

This clonotype was observed a few times. CDR3 sequence (DNA): TGTGCCAGCAAGCCGAAGCGGGAGGGTCATACGCAGTATTTT. Encoded protein: CASKPKREGHTQYF. This chain connects TRBV6-1 to TRBJ2-3, with 10 bases matching TRBD2. Germline lookup yields CDR1 MNHNS and CDR2 SASEGT. Trimming removed 7 bases from V and 7 bases from J; junction bases left unmatched: 8. The CDR3 sequence is 14 residues long.

This clonotype has ten or more counts. The V call is TRBV25-1, the J call TRBJ1-6; 7 bases align to TRBD1. Germline V gives CDR1 MGHDK, CDR2 SYGVNS. This CDR3 contains 14 residues. After removal of 4 bases from V and 7 bases from J, the junction contained 4 bases not matched to a gene. The CDR3 spells CASSADRKNSPLHF. The CDR3 DNA reads TGTGCCAGCAGTGCGGACAGGAAAAATTCACCCCTCCACTTT.

CDR3 sequence: CASREAGTVNTEAFF. CDR3 in DNA: TGTGCCAGCAGGGAAGCCGGGACGGTGAACACTGAAGCTTTCTTT. The rearrangement uses TRBV28 and TRBJ1-1; a weak D match, TRBD1 (5 bases). CDR1 and CDR2 from the germline V gene are MDHEN and SYDVKM. Trimming took off 6 bases at V and 0 bases at J, with 14 bases between the two ends. The CDR3 extends over 15 amino acids.

The V and J genes are TRBV20-1 and TRBJ2-1; 10 bases are a match to TRBD2. With 6 bases clipped from V and 4 bases from J, the junction kept 12 bases outside the gene matches. The CDR3 extends over 16 amino acids. Germline loops: CDR1 DFQATT, CDR2 SNEGSKA (reference sequence). CDR3 loop: CSALMVAGGPYNEQFF. CDR3 coding DNA: TGCAGTGCCCTAATGGTAGCGGGAGGTCCTTACAATGAGCAGTTCTTC.

About this clonotype itself: This sequence may be a read error, since a much larger clone differs from it by one base. The chain couples TRBV4-2 to TRBJ2-1; D remains ambiguous. The CDR3 spans 14 residues. Germline-derived CDR1 and CDR2 are LGHNA and YNFKEQ. V lost 0 bases to trimming and J lost 8 bases, with 11 bases between them. Here the CDR3 DNA reads TGTGCCAGCAGCCAAGAAAAACTAACCGATGAGCAGTTCTTC. It codes for CASSQEKLTDEQFF.

Ten or more counts support this clonotype. The chain combines TRBV29-1 with TRBJ1-2, with TRBD1 as a possible D gene (6 bases). This CDR3 spans 13 amino acids. V was cut by 1 base and J by 6 bases, with 12 bases left in between. The V gene's germline CDR1 is SQVTM and CDR2 ANQGSEA. The CDR3 region has the DNA TGCAGCGTTGAAGTCGTACAGGGCCATGGCTACACCTTC. This translates into CSVEVVQGHGYTF.

This clonotype was counted between two and nine times. J is TRBJ2-6 and V is TRBV25-1; D possibly corresponds to TRBD1 (6 bases). V was trimmed by 4 bases and J by 1 base, leaving 11 bases between them. This CDR3 region has 16 residues. Germline CDR1 and CDR2: MGHDK and SYGVNS. The CDR3 DNA follows: TGTGCCAGCAGTGTGAACAGGGTTTCTGGGGCCAACGTCCTGACTTTC. Protein: CASSVNRVSGANVLTF.

The rearrangement joins TRBV28 to TRBJ2-7; TRBD1 agrees at 7 bases. CDR1 and CDR2 from the germline V gene are MDHEN and SYDVKM. Germline trimming cut 6 bases from V and 3 bases from J; bases unmatched to any gene: 8. The CDR3 covers 14 residues. Here the CDR3 DNA reads TGTGCCAGCAGCAACTTGGGACAGCGCTACGAGCAGTACTTC. Translation gives CASSNLGQRYEQYF.

This clonotype came up a few times. The rearrangement uses TRBV6-5 and TRBJ1-1; D remains ambiguous. Trimming left V 2 bases short and J 3 bases short, with 7 bases between. CDR1 MNHEY and CDR2 SVGAGI come from the germline V gene. This CDR3 spans 13 amino acids. The CDR3 DNA follows: TGTGCCAGCAGTTACAGGTTCGACACTGAAGCTTTCTTT. It translates to CASSYRFDTEAFF.

This clonotype came up a few times. V usage is TRBV12-3 or TRBV12-4 and J usage is TRBJ1-4; D is uncertain. V was cut by 0 bases and J by 5 bases, with 7 bases left in between. The CDR3 sequence is 14 residues long. CDR3 sequence: CASSLARTNEKLFF. In nucleotides, the CDR3 is TGTGCCAGCAGTTTAGCCAGAACAAATGAAAAACTGTTTTTT.

This clonotype was seen only a few times. The V gene is TRBV25-1, the J gene TRBJ2-6, with D possibly matching TRBD1 (5 bases). Germline assignment: CDR1 MGHDK and CDR2 SYGVNS. CDR3 length equals 19 residues. With 3 bases removed from V and 0 bases from J, the gap between germline ends came to 18 bases. CDR3 sequence: CASSDGWDRGISGANVLTF. The CDR3 DNA is TGTGCCAGCAGTGATGGATGGGATAGGGGAATCTCTGGGGCCAACGTCCTGACTTTC.

This clonotype was seen ten or more times. This chain links TRBV4-1 with TRBJ2-5; 7 nucleotides align to TRBD2. V shed 7 bases, J shed 9 bases, and the junction held 11 bases outside the gene matches. This CDR3 comprises 13 residues. Germline values: CDR1 MGHRA, CDR2 YSYEKL. The CDR3 reads CASTPREGGPQYF. The DNA for the CDR3 is TGCGCCAGCACCCCAAGGGAGGGAGGTCCCCAGTACTTC.

This clonotype was counted between two and nine times. V and J are TRBV20-1 and TRBJ1-1, with 7 nucleotides matching TRBD1. CDR3 length equals 12 residues. Unmatched junction bases numbered 9, after V lost 8 bases and J lost 6 bases. Germline loops: CDR1 DFQATT, CDR2 SNEGSKA (reference sequence). CDR3 protein: CSWEGGFAEAFF. CDR3 nucleotide sequence: TGCAGTTGGGAAGGGGGCTTCGCTGAAGCTTTCTTT.

The chain has TRBV6-2 or TRBV6-3 and TRBJ1-4; D uncertain. The CDR3 loop spans 12 amino acids. The germline V gene encodes CDR1 MNHEY and CDR2 SVGEGT. The V and J ends lost 6 bases and 5 bases respectively, with 7 bases between them. The CDR3 reads CASRDGNEKLFF. CDR3 nucleotides: TGTGCCAGCAGGGACGGAAATGAAAAACTGTTTTTT.

This clonotype was counted ten times or more. The chain is built from TRBV15 and TRBJ2-5; D may be TRBD1 or TRBD2 (5 bases each). The germline gives CDR1 LNHNV, CDR2 YYDKDF (reference sequence). The CDR3 totals 16 residues. The ends were cut back, 1 base at V and 2 bases at J, with 14 bases in the middle. The CDR3 DNA is TGTGCCACCAGCAGAGGGACACCGGGATTGCAAGAGACCCAGTACTTC. Its translation: CATSRGTPGLQETQYF. Full variable domain (outside the CDR3, taken from reference TRBV15 and TRBJ2-5): DAMVIQNPRYQVTQFGKPVTLSCSQTLNHNVMYWYQQKSSQAPKLLFHYYDKDFNNEADTPDNFQSRRPNTSFCFLDIRSPGLGDTAMYLCATSRGTPGLQETQYFGPGTRLLVL.